This TCR beta chain emerged from a study of blood T cell repertoires in COVID-19. Study information: Whether acute or convalescent, the COVID-19 samples came from the United States, Italy and Spain. Sample material is recorded as cDNA or gDNA derived from T cells, B-cell-depleted T cells, or PBMCs.

Original handling: Amplification of reference gene primers was used by the study to estimate nucleated cell counts. Sequencing was performed with immunoSEQ multiplex PCR; in TCRdb, only in-frame clones are kept and a portion is missing. The V and J calls and clone size are taken from that table; D and trimming were inferred from the DNA. The sample has about 62,000 clones, 86% seen once. Germline values: CDR1 KGHSH, CDR2 LQKENI. With V trimmed by 6 bases and J by 0 bases, 8 bases remained unmatched. CDR3 length equals 16 residues. The V gene is TRBV18, the J gene TRBJ2-1; 7 bases map to TRBD2. The sequenced sample consisted of peripheral blood. The TCR sequence derives from an elderly woman with acute or convalescent COVID-19. The CDR3 DNA reads as TGTGCCAGCTCTCCTTGGGGCGGGAGCTCCTACAATGAGCAGTTCTTC. Protein: CASSPWGGSSYNEQFF.